Presented here are 30 T cell receptor beta chains from one specimen sequenced in a study of lymphopenia after photon versus proton radiotherapy. TCRdb's table, derived via immunoSEQ multiplex PCR, lists solely in-frame clones and lacks some. This table holds 45,000 to 65,000 clones, around 88% found once. This material consisted of peripheral blood, taken from a patient treated with photon-based radiotherapy. These receptors came from a man aged 50-60 years with gastric cancer.

V usage is TRBV7-6 and J usage is TRBJ2-3; unclear D gene. V was shortened by 4 bases and J by 2 bases, with 7 bases between the two germline ends. Germline loops: CDR1 SGHVS, CDR2 FNYEAQ. CDR3 length: 13 residues. The CDR3 is CASSSDDTDTQYF. The CDR3 coding sequence is TGTGCCAGCAGCTCGGACGACACAGATACGCAGTATTTT.

The rearrangement uses TRBV19 and TRBJ2-1; D not certain. The CDR3 runs to 12 residues. From germline, CDR1 is LNHDA and CDR2 SQIVND (reference sequence). V lost 9 bases and J lost 4, with 10 bases in between. CDR3 residues: CASSRNYNEQFF. The CDR3 coding sequence is TGTGCCAGCAGCCGGAATTACAATGAGCAGTTCTTC.

This clone was recorded only once. The chain uses TRBV2 and TRBJ1-5; D uncertain. The CDR3 is 14 residues long. The germline V gene encodes CDR1 SNHLY and CDR2 FYNNEI. Trimming shortened V by 3 bases and J by 7 bases, and 13 bases separated the two germline ends. The CDR3 region is CASSEGLGSQPQHF. CDR3 nucleotide sequence: TGTGCCAGCAGTGAGGGTTTGGGGTCCCAGCCCCAGCATTTT.

The V and J genes are TRBV19 and TRBJ2-1; 13 positions agree with TRBD2. CDR1 and CDR2 (germline): LNHDA, SQIVND (reference sequence). The J segment lost 2 bases and the V segment lost 7 bases, leaving 2 bases of the junction unmatched. CDR3 length: 15 residues. CDR3 in amino acids: CASKTSGRAYNEQFF. The CDR3 DNA sequence: TGTGCCAGTAAAACTAGCGGGAGGGCCTACAATGAGCAGTTCTTC.

A word on this clone: The sample contains more than one DNA sequence encoding this CDR3. The chain has TRBV27 and TRBJ2-1, with 9 bases lining up with TRBD2. Germline assignment: CDR1 MNHEY and CDR2 SMNVEV (reference sequence). The CDR3 runs 14 residues. The trim removed 7 bases at V and 7 bases at J, leaving 8 bases unmatched. The CDR3 nucleotides read TGTGCCAGCATGGGCCTAGCGGGGTCGAATGAGCAGTTCTTC. It encodes CASMGLAGSNEQFF.

J is TRBJ2-5 and V is TRBV5-4, with 7 positions matching TRBD1. This CDR3 contains 14 residues. Germline V gene data show CDR1 as SGHNT and CDR2 as YYREEE (reference sequence). V dropped 4 bases and J dropped 4; count of bases not matched to a gene: 7. CDR3 coding DNA: TGTGCCAGCAGCCCGACAGGGCTCGGAGAGACCCAGTACTTC. It translates to CASSPTGLGETQYF.

This clone has more than one count but fewer than ten. This sample includes further DNA sequences coding for the same CDR3. The chain employs TRBV7-9 and TRBJ2-1; 9 bases are a match to TRBD1. Germline V CDR1 and CDR2: SEHNR, FQNEAQ (reference sequence). Trimming removed 1 base from V and 2 bases from J; junction bases left unmatched: 0. This CDR3 has 15 residues. CDR3 region: CASSLGDRAYNEQFF. The CDR3 DNA reads TGTGCCAGCAGCTTAGGGGACAGGGCCTACAATGAGCAGTTCTTC.

The chain employs TRBV7-2 and TRBJ2-1; the D gene is possibly TRBD2 (7 bases). CDR1 is SGHTA, CDR2 FQGNSA, per germline. This CDR3 region has 16 residues. Trimming shortened V by 2 bases and J by 6 bases, and 17 bases separated the two germline ends. The CDR3 spells CASSLMSSGGGNEQFF. CDR3 nucleotide sequence: TGTGCCAGCAGCTTAATGTCTAGCGGAGGGGGCAATGAGCAGTTCTTC.

The V and J genes are TRBV4-3 and TRBJ2-1; D is unresolved. This CDR3 has 13 amino acids. V lost 1 base to trimming and J lost 10 bases, with 11 bases between them. CDR1 and CDR2 (germline): LGHNA, YSLEER. Written as DNA, the CDR3 is TGCGCCAGCAGCCAAGGATTTATCCGCGAGCAGTTCTTC. This sequence encodes CASSQGFIREQFF.

This chain links TRBV7-8 with TRBJ2-3, with unresolved D. Deletions cut 1 base from V and 4 bases from J, with 6 bases between. CDR1 SGHVS and CDR2 FQNEAQ come from the germline V gene. The CDR3 loop spans 13 amino acids. CDR3 loop: CASSLVRADTQYF. CDR3 bases: TGTGCCAGCAGCTTAGTTAGGGCAGATACGCAGTATTTT.

The chain joins TRBV28 to TRBJ2-7; 7 bases are a match to TRBD1. V dropped 5 bases and J dropped 0; count of bases not matched to a gene: 4. The CDR3 loop spans 14 amino acids. CDR1 and CDR2 from the germline V gene are MDHEN and SYDVKM. This CDR3 reads CASSHRQGSYEQYF. The CDR3 DNA reads TGTGCCAGCAGTCACCGACAGGGCTCCTACGAGCAGTACTTC.

V gene TRBV5-4 combines with J gene TRBJ2-5; tentative D call: TRBD2 (5 bases). Germline values: CDR1 SGHNT, CDR2 YYREEE (reference sequence). The CDR3 spans 14 residues. V was trimmed by 6 bases and J by 1 base, leaving 13 bases between them. The CDR3 DNA sequence: TGTGCCAGCACCTCGCCCCGGGGCCAAGAGACCCAGTACTTC. Its protein product is CASTSPRGQETQYF. The full variable domain, completed using reference TRBV5-4 and TRBJ2-5, is ETGVTQSPTHLIKTRGQQVTLRCSSQSGHNTVSWYQQALGQGPQFIFQYYREEENGRGNFPPRFSGLQFPNYSSELNVNALELDDSALYLCASTSPRGQETQYFGPGTRLLVL.

CDR3 amino acids: CASSLGFFGGYTGELFF. For the CDR3, the DNA is TGTGCCAGCAGCTTGGGGTTCTTCGGGGGTTACACCGGGGAGCTGTTTTTT. This chain links TRBV5-4 with TRBJ2-2; perhaps TRBD2 as D (6 bases). Germline CDR1 SGHNT, CDR2 YYREEE (reference sequence). V gave up 0 bases and J gave up 3 bases, with 15 bases separating them. The CDR3 spans 17 residues.

This clone was detected only once. V and J are TRBV4-2 and TRBJ2-2; 14 bases map to TRBD2. CDR1 is LGHNA and CDR2 is YNFKEQ in the germline V gene. V dropped 1 base and J dropped 2; count of bases not matched to a gene: 12. The CDR3 is 21 residues long. CDR3 loop: CASSQGYGTSGRSLNTGELFF. The CDR3, as DNA: TGTGCCAGCAGCCAAGGATACGGGACTAGCGGGAGATCCCTTAACACCGGGGAGCTGTTTTTT.

J is TRBJ2-7 and V is TRBV19; D is perhaps TRBD1 or TRBD2 (5 bases each). Germline CDR1 reads LNHDA; CDR2 reads SQIVND (reference sequence). CDR3 length: 14 amino acids. Trimming cost V 5 bases and J 3 bases, with 14 bases left between them. CDR3: CASSPPGRNYEQYF. CDR3 coding DNA: TGTGCCAGTAGTCCGCCGGGACGGAACTACGAGCAGTACTTC.

The V gene is TRBV2, the J gene TRBJ2-1, with D possibly matching TRBD1 (5 bases). Trimming cost V 7 bases and J 9 bases, with 10 bases left between them. This CDR3 region has 11 residues. Looked up from germline, CDR1 is SNHLY and CDR2 is FYNNEI. The CDR3 loop is CASNGHGEQFF. CDR3 coding DNA: TGTGCCAGCAACGGACACGGTGAGCAGTTCTTC.

The rearrangement joins TRBV6-5 to TRBJ2-7; 11 nucleotides match TRBD1. Trimming took 0 bases from V and 5 from J; bases not matched to a gene: 0. CDR1 is MNHEY, CDR2 SVGAGI, per germline. This CDR3 region has 14 residues. The CDR3 here is CASSYSGQGDEQYF. DNA for the CDR3: TGTGCCAGCAGTTACTCGGGACAGGGGGACGAGCAGTACTTC.

The V call is TRBV6-6, the J call TRBJ1-1; D perhaps matches TRBD1 (5 bases). This CDR3 contains 13 residues. V was shortened by 0 bases and J by 10 bases, with 12 bases between the two germline ends. Per the germline V gene, CDR1 is MNHNY and CDR2 is SVGAGI (reference sequence). The CDR3 DNA is TGTGCCAGCAGTTACTCAGGGAACCAGGGAGCTTTCTTT. Protein sequence: CASSYSGNQGAFF.

This clone was picked up a small number of times. The chain recombines TRBV7-2 with TRBJ2-2; 8 bases fit TRBD2. The V gene's germline CDR1 is SGHTA and CDR2 FQGNSA. J lost 0 bases, V lost 4 bases, and 7 bases had no gene match. This CDR3 comprises 17 residues. CDR3 sequence: CASSSSPTSANTGELFF. The CDR3 DNA sequence: TGTGCCAGCAGCTCGAGCCCGACTAGCGCGAACACCGGGGAGCTGTTTTTT.

The chain joins TRBV7-2 to TRBJ1-4, with no clear D. From germline, CDR1 is SGHTA and CDR2 FQGNSA. V lost 2 bases, J lost 0 bases, and 16 bases lay in between. The CDR3 totals 18 residues. The CDR3 is CASSLFISGRTTNEKLFF. The DNA for the CDR3 is TGTGCCAGCAGCTTATTCATTTCGGGGAGGACAACTAATGAAAAACTGTTTTTT.

The J gene is TRBJ1-2, the V gene TRBV6-1; 10 nucleotides align to TRBD1. The CDR3 totals 17 residues. Germline CDR1 is MNHNS and CDR2 is SASEGT. With V trimmed by 1 base and J by 4 bases, 9 bases remained unmatched. The CDR3 spells CASSEGVSGQGPYGYTF. CDR3 bases: TGTGCCAGCAGTGAAGGGGTCTCGGGACAGGGGCCCTATGGCTACACCTTC.

Worth noting for this clone: Distinct nucleotide sequences in the sample also encode this CDR3. This chain uses TRBV9 with TRBJ2-1; D ambiguous. The CDR3 is 16 amino acids. Trimming stripped 2 bases from V and 0 bases from J, with 12 bases between. Germline values: CDR1 SGDLS, CDR2 YYNGEE. CDR3 nucleotide sequence: TGTGCCAGCAGCGTCGGAACTCTAAGCTCCTACAATGAGCAGTTCTTC. This encodes CASSVGTLSSYNEQFF. The full variable domain, rest sourced from reference TRBV9 and TRBJ2-1, is DSGVTQTPKHLITATGQRVTLRCSPRSGDLSVYWYQQSLDQGLQFLIQYYNGEERAKGNILERFSAQQFPDLHSELNLSSLELGDSALYFCASSVGTLSSYNEQFFGPGTRLTVL.

The chain recombines TRBV6-1 with TRBJ2-7; D unresolved. The CDR3 is 14 residues long. V lost 6 bases and J 3 bases, leaving 15 bases between the germline ends. Germline-derived CDR1 and CDR2 are MNHNS and SASEGT. The CDR3 protein is CASRAEVLNYEQYF. The CDR3 coding sequence is TGTGCCAGCAGGGCAGAAGTCCTTAACTACGAGCAGTACTTC.

This clone was seen just once. The chain couples TRBV28 to TRBJ1-5; 7 bases fit TRBD1. CDR3 length: 12 amino acids. J was trimmed by 4 bases and V by 7 bases; bases with no gene match: 1. Germline V gives CDR1 MDHEN, CDR2 SYDVKM. CDR3 region: CASKQGNQPQHF. The CDR3 coding sequence is TGTGCCAGCAAACAGGGGAATCAGCCCCAGCATTTT.

The rearrangement links TRBV19 to TRBJ2-5, with 7 bases aligning to TRBD2. Germline-derived CDR1 and CDR2 are LNHDA and SQIVND (reference sequence). This CDR3 is built from 13 residues. Trimming removed 4 bases from V and 2 bases from J; junction bases left unmatched: 1. The CDR3 bases are TGTGCCAGTAGTAGGGGGGGACAAGAGACCCAGTACTTC. Encoded protein: CASSRGGQETQYF.

This clone was seen just once. J is TRBJ1-1 and V is TRBV27, with TRBD1 identical over 8 bases. The J segment lost 1 base and the V segment lost 4 bases, leaving 14 bases of the junction unmatched. The CDR3 runs to 18 residues. Germline V CDR1 and CDR2: MNHEY, SMNVEV (reference sequence). The CDR3 DNA follows: TGTGCCAGCAGTTCGTCCGTAACCGTAGGGACAGGGAACACTGAAGCTTTCTTT. Translated, it gives CASSSSVTVGTGNTEAFF.

This rearrangement joins TRBV7-9 to TRBJ1-2, with TRBD1 as a possible D gene (5 bases). The CDR3 has 13 amino acids. V was trimmed by 0 bases and J by 14 bases, leaving 16 bases between them. Per the germline V gene, CDR1 is SEHNR and CDR2 is FQNEAQ (reference sequence). CDR3 region: CASSLARGSPGTF. In DNA form, the CDR3 reads TGTGCCAGCAGCTTAGCGAGGGGCAGTCCAGGAACCTTC. The full variable domain, its missing parts supplied by reference TRBV7-9 and TRBJ1-2, is DTGVSQNPRHKITKRGQNVTFRCDPISEHNRLYWYRQTLGQGPEFLTYFQNEAQLEKSRLLSDRFSAERPKGSFSTLEIQRTEQGDSAMYLCASSLARGSPGTFGSGTRLTVV.

CDR3 sequence reads: CASSLLAYEQYF. CDR3 bases: TGCGCCAGCAGCTTACTAGCCTACGAGCAGTACTTC. The genes are TRBV5-1 and TRBJ2-7; TRBD2 might be the D (5 bases). The CDR3 length is 12 residues. Germline-derived CDR1 and CDR2 are SGHRS and YFSETQ. V was shortened by 2 bases and J by 2 bases, with 5 bases between the two germline ends.

This chain uses TRBV7-2 with TRBJ2-6; possibly TRBD1 for D (6 bases). Looked up from germline, CDR1 is SGHTA and CDR2 is FQGNSA. Trimming took 3 bases from V and 2 from J, leaving 11 bases between them. The CDR3 length is 16 residues. The CDR3 DNA follows: TGTGCCAGCAGCTTTGACAGGTCCACTGGGGCCAACGTCCTGACTTTC. Protein product: CASSFDRSTGANVLTF.

J is TRBJ1-5 and V is TRBV28; D call uncertain. With 3 bases removed from V and 1 base from J, the gap between germline ends came to 19 bases. Germline lookup yields CDR1 MDHEN and CDR2 SYDVKM. CDR3 length: 18 residues. The CDR3 region has the DNA TGTGCCAGCAGTTTCTCGGTGGGATTGGGTTCGAGCAATCAGCCCCAGCATTTT. Protein sequence: CASSFSVGLGSSNQPQHF.